A single sample gave rise to the 12 T cell receptor beta chains below, sequenced in a study of T cell responses to AZD1222 COVID-19 vaccine (dated by TCRdb to about 2021). The method behind the library was the immunoSEQ multiplex PCR assay. TCRdb took this table from immuneACCESS and kept in-frame rearrangements with V and J called. Such tables lack part of the clones; where checked against another copy, unresolved V genes explain under half of the gap, and the rest is unexplained. Within this sample are some 120,000 clones, with roughly 93% of them counted one time only. Around 0.91% of the sample lies in the top ten. Per the publication, the time point label means: baseline before first vaccination. Material: peripheral blood, obtained on day 0 of AZD1222 vaccination. The receptors were gathered from an adult in good health.

The chain couples TRBV11-2 to TRBJ2-7; tentatively, D is TRBD2 (5 bases). The V gene's germline CDR1 is SGHAT and CDR2 FQNNGV. The CDR3 extends over 13 amino acids. V was pared by 5 bases and J by 3 bases, with 11 bases between. CDR3 bases: TGTGCCAGCAGCAGAAGCCGGGACTACGAGCAGTACTTC. This codes for CASSRSRDYEQYF.

V is TRBV9 and J is TRBJ2-7, with D perhaps TRBD1 (6 bases). The CDR3 covers 15 residues. Germline loops: CDR1 SGDLS, CDR2 YYNGEE. Trimming removed 0 bases at V and 0 bases at J, with 10 bases between. The CDR3 DNA follows: TGTGCCAGCAGCGTAGGGCCGGGACACTCCTACGAGCAGTACTTC. Translated: CASSVGPGHSYEQYF.

The chain uses TRBV10-3 and TRBJ1-1; D uncertain. The V gene's germline CDR1 is ENHRY and CDR2 SYGVKD. This CDR3 region has 12 residues. The CDR3 reads CPSVLLNTEAFF. The CDR3 nucleotides read TGTCCCTCGGTGTTACTGAACACTGAAGCTTTCTTT.

The chain carries TRBV19 and TRBJ2-1; no firm D call. CDR3 size: 11 residues. V was clipped by 7 bases and J by 5 bases, with 6 bases between them. Per germline, CDR1 LNHDA and CDR2 SQIVND (reference sequence). CDR3 DNA: TGTGCCAGTAAGTACGACAATGAGCAGTTCTTC. Translation: CASKYDNEQFF.

V and J are TRBV5-1 and TRBJ2-1, with 9 bases identical to TRBD1. Looked up from germline, CDR1 is SGHRS and CDR2 is YFSETQ. The CDR3 is 15 amino acids. The J segment lost 9 bases and the V segment lost 0 bases, leaving 7 bases of the junction unmatched. CDR3 in amino acids: CASSLDRGPLGEQFF. Here the CDR3 DNA reads TGCGCCAGCAGCTTGGACAGGGGGCCCCTGGGTGAGCAGTTCTTC.

The CDR3 bases are TGTGCCAGTTACCGAAGGGACTATGGCTACACCTTC. Protein: CASYRRDYGYTF. The chain has TRBV19 and TRBJ1-2; no reliable D call. Looked up from germline, CDR1 is LNHDA and CDR2 is SQIVND (reference sequence). The CDR3 spans 12 residues. V was pared by 8 bases and J by 3 bases, with 10 bases between.

This sequence joins TRBV24-1 and TRBJ1-2, with D unclear. The V gene's germline CDR1 is KGHDR and CDR2 SFDVKD. The CDR3 loop spans 14 amino acids. V lost 3 bases to trimming and J lost 2 bases, with 9 bases between them. The CDR3: CATSDTNSNYGYTF. The CDR3, as DNA: TGTGCCACCAGTGATACAAACAGCAACTATGGCTACACCTTC.

The V call is TRBV28, the J call TRBJ2-7; the match to TRBD1 covers 11 bases. The CDR3 is 16 amino acids. J was trimmed by 3 bases and V by 5 bases; bases with no gene match: 9. Germline assignment: CDR1 MDHEN and CDR2 SYDVKM. Here the CDR3 DNA reads TGTGCCAGCAGTCCTACCGGTGGGACAGGGGGCTACGAGCAGTACTTC. Protein sequence: CASSPTGGTGGYEQYF.

The chain recombines TRBV5-6 with TRBJ1-6; maybe TRBD1 (5 bases). Germline V gene data show CDR1 as SGHDT and CDR2 as YYEEEE. This CDR3 spans 14 amino acids. Trimming shortened V by 4 bases and J by 6 bases, and 11 bases separated the two germline ends. The CDR3 protein is CASSTTGLNSPLHF. Here the CDR3 DNA reads TGTGCCAGCAGCACCACGGGACTTAATTCACCCCTCCACTTT.

The V call is TRBV7-9, the J call TRBJ1-1; tentatively, D is TRBD1 (5 bases). Germline V gene sequence: CDR1 SEHNR, CDR2 FQNEAQ (reference sequence). Deletions cut 5 bases from V and 4 bases from J, with 14 bases between. CDR3 length equals 14 residues. The CDR3 reads CASSPEAGGTEAFF. For the CDR3, the DNA is TGTGCCAGCAGCCCCGAGGCGGGGGGCACTGAAGCTTTCTTT.

This chain joins TRBV11-2 and TRBJ1-1; 7 bases line up with TRBD1. V lost 5 bases, J lost 0 bases, and 6 bases stayed unmatched. Germline CDR1 and CDR2: SGHAT and FQNNGV. The CDR3 is made up of 15 amino acids. The CDR3 region is CASSPRQGVNTEAFF. The CDR3 nucleotides read TGTGCCAGCAGCCCTAGGCAGGGGGTGAACACTGAAGCTTTCTTT. Using reference TRBV11-2 and TRBJ1-1 for the parts outside the CDR3, the full variable domain is EAGVAQSPRYKIIEKRQSVAFWCNPISGHATLYWYQQILGQGPKLLIQFQNNGVVDDSQLPKDRFSAERLKGVDSTLKIQPAKLEDSAVYLCASSPRQGVNTEAFFGQGTRLTVV.

This sequence joins TRBV14 and TRBJ2-7; 7 nucleotides align to TRBD1. Germline-derived CDR1 and CDR2 are SGHDN and FVKESK. CDR3 length: 14 amino acids. V dropped 5 bases and J dropped 2; count of bases not matched to a gene: 6. For the CDR3, the DNA is TGTGCCAGCAGCGTCACCGGGACAGCCTACGAGCAGTACTTC. Its protein is CASSVTGTAYEQYF.